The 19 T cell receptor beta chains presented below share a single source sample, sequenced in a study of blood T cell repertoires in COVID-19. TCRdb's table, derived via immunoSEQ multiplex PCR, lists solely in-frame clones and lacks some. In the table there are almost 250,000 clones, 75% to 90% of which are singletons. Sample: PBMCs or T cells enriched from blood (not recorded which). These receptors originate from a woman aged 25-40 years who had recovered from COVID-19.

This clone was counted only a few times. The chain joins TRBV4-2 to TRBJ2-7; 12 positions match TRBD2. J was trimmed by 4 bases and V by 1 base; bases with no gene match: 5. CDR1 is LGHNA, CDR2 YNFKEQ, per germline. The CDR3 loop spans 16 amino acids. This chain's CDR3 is CASSQGSGLAGYEQYF. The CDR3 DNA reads TGTGCCAGCAGCCAAGGATCTGGACTAGCGGGGTACGAGCAGTACTTC.

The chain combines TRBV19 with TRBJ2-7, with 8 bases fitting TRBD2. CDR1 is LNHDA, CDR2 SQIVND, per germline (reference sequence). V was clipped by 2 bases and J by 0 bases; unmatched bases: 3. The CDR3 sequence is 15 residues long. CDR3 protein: CASSISLAGSYEQYF. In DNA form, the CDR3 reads TGTGCCAGTAGTATAAGTCTAGCGGGCTCCTACGAGCAGTACTTC.

The CDR3 DNA follows: TGTGCCAGCAGGAGACAGGGAAATAGCAATCAGCCCCAGCATTTT. This gives the protein CASRRQGNSNQPQHF. The chain couples TRBV6-5 to TRBJ1-5, with 7 bases aligning to TRBD1. The junction had 5 bases not matched to a gene; V was cut back by 6 bases and J by 0 bases. Per germline, CDR1 MNHEY and CDR2 SVGAGI. The CDR3 is 15 amino acids.

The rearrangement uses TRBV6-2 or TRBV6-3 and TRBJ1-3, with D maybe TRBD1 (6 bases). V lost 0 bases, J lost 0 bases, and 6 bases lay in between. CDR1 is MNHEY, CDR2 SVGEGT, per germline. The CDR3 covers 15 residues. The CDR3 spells CASSYSTGSGNTIYF. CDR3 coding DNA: TGTGCCAGCAGTTACTCGACAGGCTCTGGAAACACCATATATTTT.

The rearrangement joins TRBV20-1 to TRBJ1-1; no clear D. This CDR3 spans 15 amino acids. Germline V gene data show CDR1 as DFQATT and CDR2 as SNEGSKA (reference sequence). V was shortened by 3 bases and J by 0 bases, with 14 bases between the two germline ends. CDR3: CSASLYSPMNTEAFF. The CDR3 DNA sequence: TGCAGTGCTAGTTTGTACAGCCCGATGAACACTGAAGCTTTCTTT.

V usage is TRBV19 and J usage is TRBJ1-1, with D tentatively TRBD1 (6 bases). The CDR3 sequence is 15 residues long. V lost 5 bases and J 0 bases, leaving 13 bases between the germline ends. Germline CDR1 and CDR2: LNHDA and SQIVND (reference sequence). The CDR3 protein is CASSFRTELNTEAFF. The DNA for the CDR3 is TGTGCCAGTAGTTTCCGGACAGAGTTGAACACTGAAGCTTTCTTT.

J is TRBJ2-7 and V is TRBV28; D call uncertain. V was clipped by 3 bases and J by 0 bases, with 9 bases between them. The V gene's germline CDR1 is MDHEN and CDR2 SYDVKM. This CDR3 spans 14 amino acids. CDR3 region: CASSFEPTSYEQYF. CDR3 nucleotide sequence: TGTGCCAGCAGTTTTGAGCCTACCTCCTACGAGCAGTACTTC.

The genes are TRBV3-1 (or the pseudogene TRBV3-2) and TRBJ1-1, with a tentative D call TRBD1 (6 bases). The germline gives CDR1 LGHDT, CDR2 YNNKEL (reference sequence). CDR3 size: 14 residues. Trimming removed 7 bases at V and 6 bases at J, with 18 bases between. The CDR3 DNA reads TGTGCCAGCACCCGTCCGGGGGGCAGGGCTGAAGCTTTCTTT. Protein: CASTRPGGRAEAFF.

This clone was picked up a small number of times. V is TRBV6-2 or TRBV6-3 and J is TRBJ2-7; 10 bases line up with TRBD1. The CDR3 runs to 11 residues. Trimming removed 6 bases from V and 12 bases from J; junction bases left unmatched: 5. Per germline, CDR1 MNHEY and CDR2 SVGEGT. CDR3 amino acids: CASSLGTGAYF. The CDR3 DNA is TGTGCCAGCAGCCTTGGGACAGGGGCGTACTTC.

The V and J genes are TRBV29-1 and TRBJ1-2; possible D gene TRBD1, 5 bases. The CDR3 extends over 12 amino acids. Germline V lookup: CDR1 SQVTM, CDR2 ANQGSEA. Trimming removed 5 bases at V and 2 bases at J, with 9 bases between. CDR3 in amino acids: CSVLDTNYGYTF. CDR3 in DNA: TGCAGCGTTTTGGACACGAACTATGGCTACACCTTC.

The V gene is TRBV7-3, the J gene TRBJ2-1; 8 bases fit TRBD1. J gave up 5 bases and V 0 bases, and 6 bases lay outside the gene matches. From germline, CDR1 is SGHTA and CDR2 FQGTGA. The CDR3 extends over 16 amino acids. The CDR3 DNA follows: TGTGCCAGCAGCTTAACGCGGGACAGGAGCAACAATGAGCAGTTCTTC. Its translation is CASSLTRDRSNNEQFF.

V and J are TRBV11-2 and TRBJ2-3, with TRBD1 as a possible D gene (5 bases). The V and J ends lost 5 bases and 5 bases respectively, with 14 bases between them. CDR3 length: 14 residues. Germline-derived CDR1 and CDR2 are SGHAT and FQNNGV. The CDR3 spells CASSPRALVDTQYF. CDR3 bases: TGTGCCAGCAGCCCCAGGGCCCTGGTAGATACGCAGTATTTT.

CDR3 in DNA: TGCAGCGTTGAAAGGGGTCAAGAGACCCAGTACTTC. It encodes CSVERGQETQYF. The chain joins TRBV29-1 to TRBJ2-5; a possible D gene is TRBD1 (5 bases). This CDR3 is built from 12 residues. Germline values: CDR1 SQVTM, CDR2 ANQGSEA. The germline V and J ends were trimmed by 2 bases and 2 bases, with 6 bases remaining between them.

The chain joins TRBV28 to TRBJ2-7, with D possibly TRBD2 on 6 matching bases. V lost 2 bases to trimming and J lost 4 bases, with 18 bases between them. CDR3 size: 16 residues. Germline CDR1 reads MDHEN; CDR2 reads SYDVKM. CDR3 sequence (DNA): TGTGCCAGCAGTTTACAGGGCTTACGGGGGAGGTACGAGCAGTACTTC. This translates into CASSLQGLRGRYEQYF.

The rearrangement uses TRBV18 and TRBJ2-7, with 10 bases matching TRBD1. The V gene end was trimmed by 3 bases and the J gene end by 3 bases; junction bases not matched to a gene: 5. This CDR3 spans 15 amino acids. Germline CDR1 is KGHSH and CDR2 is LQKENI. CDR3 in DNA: TGTGCCAGCTCACCGAGGACAGGGGGAGACTACGAGCAGTACTTC. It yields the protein CASSPRTGGDYEQYF.

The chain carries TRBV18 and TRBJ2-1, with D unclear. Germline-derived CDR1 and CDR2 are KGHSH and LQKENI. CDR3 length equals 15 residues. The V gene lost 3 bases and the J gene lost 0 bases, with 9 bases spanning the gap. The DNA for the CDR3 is TGTGCCAGCTCACCGCCCGAGCGCTCCTACAATGAGCAGTTCTTC. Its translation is CASSPPERSYNEQFF.

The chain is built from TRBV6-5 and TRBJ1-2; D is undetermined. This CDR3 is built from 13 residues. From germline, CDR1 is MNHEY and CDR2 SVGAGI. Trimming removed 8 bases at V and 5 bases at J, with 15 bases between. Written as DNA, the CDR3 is TGTGCCAGCTCCGAAGGCCCGGGGTATGGCTACACCTTC. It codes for CASSEGPGYGYTF.

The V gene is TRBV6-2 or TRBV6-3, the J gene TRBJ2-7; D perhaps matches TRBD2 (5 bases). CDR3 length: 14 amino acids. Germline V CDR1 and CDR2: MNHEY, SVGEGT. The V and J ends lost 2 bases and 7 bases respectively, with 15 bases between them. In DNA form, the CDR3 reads TGTGCCAGCAGTTACCCTCACGTGGCGGGTGAGCAGTACTTC. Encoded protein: CASSYPHVAGEQYF.

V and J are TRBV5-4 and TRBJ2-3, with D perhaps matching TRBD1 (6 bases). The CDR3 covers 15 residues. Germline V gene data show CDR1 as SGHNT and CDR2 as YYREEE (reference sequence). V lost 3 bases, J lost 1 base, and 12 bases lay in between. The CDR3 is CASSSQEGGTDTQYF. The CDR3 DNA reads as TGTGCCAGCAGCTCCCAAGAGGGGGGCACAGATACGCAGTATTTT.